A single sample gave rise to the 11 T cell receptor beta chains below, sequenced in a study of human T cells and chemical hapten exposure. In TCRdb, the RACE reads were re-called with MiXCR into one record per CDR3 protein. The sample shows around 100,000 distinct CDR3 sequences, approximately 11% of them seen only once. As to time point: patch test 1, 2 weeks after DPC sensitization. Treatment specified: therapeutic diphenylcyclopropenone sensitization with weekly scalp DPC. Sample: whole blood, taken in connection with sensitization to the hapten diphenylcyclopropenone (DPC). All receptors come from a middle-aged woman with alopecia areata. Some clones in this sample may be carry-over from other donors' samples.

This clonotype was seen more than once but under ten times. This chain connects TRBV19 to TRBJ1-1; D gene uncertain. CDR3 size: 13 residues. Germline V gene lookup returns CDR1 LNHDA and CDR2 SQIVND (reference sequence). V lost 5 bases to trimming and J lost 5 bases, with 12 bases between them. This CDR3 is CASSPGPGTEAFF. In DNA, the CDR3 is TGTGCCAGTAGTCCCGGACCCGGAACTGAAGCTTTCTTT.

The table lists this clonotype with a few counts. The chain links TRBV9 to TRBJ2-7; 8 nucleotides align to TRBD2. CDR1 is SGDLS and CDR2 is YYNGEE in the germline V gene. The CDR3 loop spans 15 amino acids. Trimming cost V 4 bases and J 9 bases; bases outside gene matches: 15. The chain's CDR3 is CASSSRDSGIRGQYF. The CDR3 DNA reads TGTGCCAGCAGCTCCCGGGATAGCGGGATAAGGGGGCAGTACTTC.

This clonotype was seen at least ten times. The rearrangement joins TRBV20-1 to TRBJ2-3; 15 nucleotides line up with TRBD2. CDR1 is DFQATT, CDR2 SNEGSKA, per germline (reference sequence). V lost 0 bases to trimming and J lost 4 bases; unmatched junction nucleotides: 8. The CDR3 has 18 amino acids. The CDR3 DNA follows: TGCAGTGCTAGAGATCGGACTAGCGGGGGGGCCTTGTCAGATACGCAGTATTTT. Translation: CSARDRTSGGALSDTQYF.

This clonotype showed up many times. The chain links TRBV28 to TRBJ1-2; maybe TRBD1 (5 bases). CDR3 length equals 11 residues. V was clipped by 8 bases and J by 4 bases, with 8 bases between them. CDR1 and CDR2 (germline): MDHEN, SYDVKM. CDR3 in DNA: TGTGCCAGCCACGACAGCTATGGCTACACCTTC. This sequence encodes CASHDSYGYTF.

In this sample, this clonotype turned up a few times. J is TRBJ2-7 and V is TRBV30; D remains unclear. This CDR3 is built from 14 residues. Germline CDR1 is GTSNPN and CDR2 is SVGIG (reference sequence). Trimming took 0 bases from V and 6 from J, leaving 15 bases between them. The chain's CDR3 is CAWSVPASLGEQYF. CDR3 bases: TGTGCCTGGAGTGTACCCGCTAGTTTAGGCGAGCAGTACTTC.

CDR3 protein: CASLIGQWTEAFF. As DNA, the CDR3 is TGTGCCAGCCTTATCGGTCAGTGGACTGAAGCTTTCTTT. This sequence joins TRBV12-3 or TRBV12-4 and TRBJ1-1, with unresolved D. V lost 8 bases, J lost 5 bases, and 15 bases lay in between. The CDR3 extends over 13 amino acids.

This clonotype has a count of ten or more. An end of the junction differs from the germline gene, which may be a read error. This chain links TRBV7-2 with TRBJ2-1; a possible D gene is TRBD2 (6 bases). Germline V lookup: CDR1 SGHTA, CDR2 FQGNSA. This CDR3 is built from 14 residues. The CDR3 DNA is TGTGCCAGCAGCCCGACTAGGGACCAACCTCCCCCAGCTTTT. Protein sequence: CASSPTRDQPPPAF.

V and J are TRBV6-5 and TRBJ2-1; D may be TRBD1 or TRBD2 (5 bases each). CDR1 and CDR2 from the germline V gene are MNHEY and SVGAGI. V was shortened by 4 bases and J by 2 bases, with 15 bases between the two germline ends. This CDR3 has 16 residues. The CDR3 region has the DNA TGTGCCAGCAGTTTGAGGGGCCCACCTACCTACAATGAGCAGTTCTTC. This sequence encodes CASSLRGPPTYNEQFF.

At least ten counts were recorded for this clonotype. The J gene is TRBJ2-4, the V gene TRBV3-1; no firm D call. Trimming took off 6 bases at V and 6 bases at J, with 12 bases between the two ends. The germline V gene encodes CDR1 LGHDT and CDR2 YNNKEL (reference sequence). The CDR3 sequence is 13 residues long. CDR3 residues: CASSPRLGNIQYF. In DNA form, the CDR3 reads TGTGCCAGCAGTCCGCGTTTGGGAAACATTCAGTACTTC.

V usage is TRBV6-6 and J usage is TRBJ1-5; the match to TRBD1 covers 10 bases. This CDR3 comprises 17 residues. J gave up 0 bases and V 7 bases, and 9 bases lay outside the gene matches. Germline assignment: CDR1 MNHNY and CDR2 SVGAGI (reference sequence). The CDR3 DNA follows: TGTGCCAGCATTCCCCGGGACAGGGGAGATAGCAATCAGCCCCAGCATTTT. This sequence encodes CASIPRDRGDSNQPQHF.

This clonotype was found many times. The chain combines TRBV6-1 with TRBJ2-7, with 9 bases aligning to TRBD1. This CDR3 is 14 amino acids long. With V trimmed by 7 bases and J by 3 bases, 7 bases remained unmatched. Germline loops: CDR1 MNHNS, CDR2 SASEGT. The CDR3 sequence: CASNPGQGVYEQYF. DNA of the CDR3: TGTGCCAGCAATCCGGGACAGGGCGTCTACGAGCAGTACTTC.